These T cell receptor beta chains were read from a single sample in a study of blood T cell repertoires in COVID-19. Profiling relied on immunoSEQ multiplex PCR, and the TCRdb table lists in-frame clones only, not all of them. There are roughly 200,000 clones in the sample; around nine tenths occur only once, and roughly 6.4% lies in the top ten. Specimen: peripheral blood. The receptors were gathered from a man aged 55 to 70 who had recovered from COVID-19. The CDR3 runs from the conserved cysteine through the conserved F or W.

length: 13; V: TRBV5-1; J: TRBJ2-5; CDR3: CASSLGQAGIQYF
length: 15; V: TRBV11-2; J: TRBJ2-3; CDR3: CASSSGTASTDTQYF
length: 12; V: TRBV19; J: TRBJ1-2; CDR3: CATEPGNYGYTF
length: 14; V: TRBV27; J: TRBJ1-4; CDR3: CASSLGQFNEKLFF
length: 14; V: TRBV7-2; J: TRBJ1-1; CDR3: CASSSSGGATEAFF
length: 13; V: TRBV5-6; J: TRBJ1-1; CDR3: CASGGVGRTEAFF
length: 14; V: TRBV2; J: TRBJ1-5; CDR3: CASQKGNSLQPQHF
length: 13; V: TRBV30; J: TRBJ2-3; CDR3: CAFSGTSADTQYF
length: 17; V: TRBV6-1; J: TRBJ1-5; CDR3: CASIEGFLGRGRQPQHF
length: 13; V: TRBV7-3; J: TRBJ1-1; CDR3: CASSLQGDTEAFF
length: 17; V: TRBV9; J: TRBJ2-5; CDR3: CASSSLDARGRGETQYF
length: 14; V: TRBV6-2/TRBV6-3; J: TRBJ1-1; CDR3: CASSYSGGFPEAFF
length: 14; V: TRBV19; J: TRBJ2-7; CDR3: CASSGAGPSYEQYF
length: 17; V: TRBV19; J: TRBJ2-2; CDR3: CASSIKAGTSITGELFF
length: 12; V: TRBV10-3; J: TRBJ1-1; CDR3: CAISPDRAEAFF
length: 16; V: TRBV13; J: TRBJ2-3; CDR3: CASSFGHDRRTDTQYF
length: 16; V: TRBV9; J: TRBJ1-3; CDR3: CASSVGGGAPGNTIYF
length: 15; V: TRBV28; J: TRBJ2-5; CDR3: CASTLGGFGQETQYF
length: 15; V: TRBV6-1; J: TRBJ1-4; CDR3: CASSEWDREYEKLFF
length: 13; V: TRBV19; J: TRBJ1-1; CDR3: CASSQGQNTEAFF
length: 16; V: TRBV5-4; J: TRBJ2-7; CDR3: CASSFGQGAINYEQYF
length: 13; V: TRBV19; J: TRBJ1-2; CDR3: CASSIDRVLGYTF
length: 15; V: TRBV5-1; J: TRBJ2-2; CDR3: CASSLGLAGSGELFF